The rows below give T cell receptor beta chains drawn from one sample of a study of cytomegalovirus exposure and HLA in healthy donors. The table came from immunoSEQ multiplex PCR; TCRdb's copy has only in-frame clones and leaves some out. The sample has 150,000 or so clones, just under 80% seen once. The sample consisted of PBMCs. The receptor set was obtained from a woman aged 40 to 50 in good health and CMV-seropositive. The CDR3 runs from the conserved cysteine through the conserved F or W. Fields, in order: D gene, J gene, clone size, V gene, CDR3 DNA, CDR3 protein. A D gene is named only where the DNA matches it firmly. Not every row has a clone size; where given, it reads once, few, many or a size class.

D gene: NA; J gene: TRBJ1-5; clone size: few; V gene: TRBV2; CDR3 DNA: TGTGCCAGCAGTGGTCCAACTAATCAGCCCCAGCATTTT; CDR3 protein: CASSGPTNQPQHF
D gene: TRBD2; J gene: TRBJ2-7; clone size: NA; V gene: TRBV19; CDR3 DNA: TGTGCCAGTAGTCCTTGGACTAGCGGTTCCTACGAGCAGTACTTC; CDR3 protein: CASSPWTSGSYEQYF
D gene: NA; J gene: TRBJ1-3; clone size: few; V gene: TRBV9; CDR3 DNA: TGTGCCAGCAGCGTAGCAGGGGTTGGAAACACCATATATTTT; CDR3 protein: CASSVAGVGNTIYF
D gene: NA; J gene: TRBJ1-1; clone size: NA; V gene: TRBV6-5; CDR3 DNA: TGTGCCAGCAGTACGGGGAGCACTGAAGCTTTCTTT; CDR3 protein: CASSTGSTEAFF
D gene: NA; J gene: TRBJ1-6; clone size: NA; V gene: TRBV7-9; CDR3 DNA: TGTTCCAGCAGTGTACCAGGGTTGGGCAATTCACCCCTCCACTTT; CDR3 protein: CSSSVPGLGNSPLHF
D gene: NA; J gene: TRBJ1-2; clone size: NA; V gene: TRBV2; CDR3 DNA: TGTGCCAGCAGTGTAGTAGTCGCGAGCGACTACACCTTC; CDR3 protein: CASSVVVASDYTF
D gene: NA; J gene: TRBJ1-1; clone size: NA; V gene: TRBV19; CDR3 DNA: TGTGCCAGTAAACGGGTGAACACTGAAGCTTTCTTT; CDR3 protein: CASKRVNTEAFF
D gene: TRBD1; J gene: TRBJ1-5; clone size: NA; V gene: TRBV10-2; CDR3 DNA: TGCGCCAGCAGTGGACAGGGAAATCAGCCCCAGCATTTT; CDR3 protein: CASSGQGNQPQHF
D gene: NA; J gene: TRBJ2-7; clone size: NA; V gene: TRBV10-3; CDR3 DNA: TGTGCCATCAGTGCCTCAGCGGGTACGAGTGACGAGCAGTACTTC; CDR3 protein: CAISASAGTSDEQYF
D gene: NA; J gene: TRBJ2-7; clone size: NA; V gene: TRBV2; CDR3 DNA: TGTGCCAGCAGAATACAGGGCACGATTTACGAGCAGTACTTC; CDR3 protein: CASRIQGTIYEQYF
D gene: TRBD1; J gene: TRBJ2-7; clone size: NA; V gene: TRBV5-1; CDR3 DNA: TGCGCCAGCAGCACCGAGACAGGGCCCTACGAGCAGTACTTC; CDR3 protein: CASSTETGPYEQYF
D gene: TRBD2; J gene: TRBJ2-5; clone size: NA; V gene: TRBV25-1; CDR3 DNA: TGTGCCAGCCTCCCCGCCGGGACTAGGGGCGAGACCCAGTACTTC; CDR3 protein: CASLPAGTRGETQYF
D gene: TRBD1; J gene: TRBJ1-2; clone size: NA; V gene: TRBV11-1; CDR3 DNA: TGTGCCAGCAGCCCCGGGACAGAATACTATGGCTACACCTTC; CDR3 protein: CASSPGTEYYGYTF
D gene: NA; J gene: TRBJ1-5; clone size: NA; V gene: TRBV4-2; CDR3 DNA: TGTGCCAGCAGCCAAGATCTTTACAGGCCGGGCCAGCCCCGGCATTTT; CDR3 protein: CASSQDLYRPGQPRHF
D gene: TRBD1; J gene: TRBJ1-2; clone size: NA; V gene: TRBV6-5; CDR3 DNA: TGTGCCAGCAGGGACAGGGGGGGCTACACCTTC; CDR3 protein: CASRDRGGYTF
D gene: TRBD1; J gene: TRBJ2-7; clone size: NA; V gene: TRBV29-1; CDR3 DNA: TGCAGCGTCCTCGGACAGGGCTCCTCCTACGAGCAGTACTTC; CDR3 protein: CSVLGQGSSYEQYF
D gene: NA; J gene: TRBJ1-6; clone size: NA; V gene: TRBV19; CDR3 DNA: TGTGCCAGTAGTTCTCAACCCCGGGGTTATAATTCACCCCTCCACTTT; CDR3 protein: CASSSQPRGYNSPLHF
D gene: NA; J gene: TRBJ2-2; clone size: NA; V gene: TRBV9; CDR3 DNA: TGTGCCAGCAGCCCTAGAGGGGACACGAACACCGGGGAGCTGTTTTTT; CDR3 protein: CASSPRGDTNTGELFF
D gene: NA; J gene: TRBJ1-4; clone size: once; V gene: TRBV7-8; CDR3 DNA: TGTGCCAGCAGCACCGCCCAGCAGGGAGGAGGTGAAAAACTGTTTTTT; CDR3 protein: CASSTAQQGGGEKLFF
D gene: NA; J gene: TRBJ1-4; clone size: NA; V gene: TRBV28; CDR3 DNA: TGTGCCAGCAGAGAGAACAGTGAAAAACTGTTTTTT; CDR3 protein: CASRENSEKLFF
D gene: TRBD1; J gene: TRBJ2-7; clone size: few; V gene: TRBV4-2; CDR3 DNA: TGTGCCAGCAGCCAAAGGACAGGGATTCAGCAGTACTTC; CDR3 protein: CASSQRTGIQQYF
D gene: NA; J gene: TRBJ1-2; clone size: NA; V gene: TRBV30; CDR3 DNA: TGTGCCTGGAGGCCAACCAGGGAAGGAAAGGGCTACACCTTC; CDR3 protein: CAWRPTREGKGYTF
D gene: NA; J gene: TRBJ2-7; clone size: NA; V gene: TRBV7-8; CDR3 DNA: TGTGCCAGCAGCAAAGGGGCGGATAACTCCTACGAGCAGTACTTC; CDR3 protein: CASSKGADNSYEQYF
D gene: NA; J gene: TRBJ2-7; clone size: NA; V gene: TRBV7-2; CDR3 DNA: TGTGCCAGCAGCCGCTTTGGTCGAGCCTACGAGCAGTACTTC; CDR3 protein: CASSRFGRAYEQYF
D gene: TRBD1; J gene: TRBJ1-2; clone size: NA; V gene: TRBV28; CDR3 DNA: TGTGCCAGCACTCCGGGACAGGGTCGTGGCTACACCTTC; CDR3 protein: CASTPGQGRGYTF
D gene: NA; J gene: TRBJ2-4; clone size: NA; V gene: TRBV4-3; CDR3 DNA: TGCGCCAGCAGCCAAGATCTCGGGACACCGTTTCAGTACTTC; CDR3 protein: CASSQDLGTPFQYF
D gene: NA; J gene: TRBJ1-2; clone size: NA; V gene: TRBV27; CDR3 DNA: TGTGCCAGCAGTTTTAAGGGGATCGGGTATGGCTACACCTTC; CDR3 protein: CASSFKGIGYGYTF
D gene: NA; J gene: TRBJ1-3; clone size: NA; V gene: TRBV7-2; CDR3 DNA: TGTGCCAGCAGCTTAAATATCGGGGGCTCTGGAAACACCATATATTTT; CDR3 protein: CASSLNIGGSGNTIYF
D gene: TRBD1; J gene: TRBJ1-2; clone size: once; V gene: TRBV6-5; CDR3 DNA: TGTGCCAGCAGTCAGTGGACAGGGCAAGGTGGAGGCTACACCTTC; CDR3 protein: CASSQWTGQGGGYTF
D gene: NA; J gene: TRBJ1-2; clone size: NA; V gene: TRBV11-2; CDR3 DNA: TGTGCCAGCAGCAGCGAAATCTATGGCTACACCTTC; CDR3 protein: CASSSEIYGYTF
D gene: NA; J gene: TRBJ2-3; clone size: NA; V gene: TRBV5-1; CDR3 DNA: TGCGCCAGCAGCTTGGTGGGGCGAGATACGCAGTATTTT; CDR3 protein: CASSLVGRDTQYF
D gene: TRBD2; J gene: TRBJ2-3; clone size: few; V gene: TRBV7-3; CDR3 DNA: TGTGCCAGCAGCCGAGCGGGGGAATTGACAGATACGCAGTATTTT; CDR3 protein: CASSRAGELTDTQYF
D gene: NA; J gene: TRBJ1-4; clone size: NA; V gene: TRBV6-6; CDR3 DNA: TGTGCCAGCAGTCCACGACAGTCAGCTAATGAAAAACTGTTTTTT; CDR3 protein: CASSPRQSANEKLFF
D gene: NA; J gene: TRBJ1-2; clone size: NA; V gene: TRBV5-1; CDR3 DNA: TGCGCCAGCAGCGACGACGGGCAGGGGTACGGCTACACCTTC; CDR3 protein: CASSDDGQGYGYTF
D gene: NA; J gene: TRBJ1-6; clone size: NA; V gene: TRBV19; CDR3 DNA: TGTGCCAGTAGTCCCGACACCTCCGAGAAGGGGGCCCTCCACTTT; CDR3 protein: CASSPDTSEKGALHF
D gene: TRBD1; J gene: TRBJ2-5; clone size: NA; V gene: TRBV19; CDR3 DNA: TGTGCCAGTAGAAAGACAGGGGGTGAGACCCAGTACTTC; CDR3 protein: CASRKTGGETQYF
D gene: TRBD2; J gene: TRBJ2-3; clone size: NA; V gene: TRBV5-4; CDR3 DNA: TGTGCCAGCAGAGAGCGGGAAAGCACAGATACGCAGTATTTT; CDR3 protein: CASRERESTDTQYF
D gene: NA; J gene: TRBJ2-3; clone size: NA; V gene: TRBV7-2; CDR3 DNA: TGTGCCAGCAGCTCCTGGGCGGGGTCCACAGATACGCAGTATTTT; CDR3 protein: CASSSWAGSTDTQYF
D gene: TRBD1; J gene: TRBJ1-2; clone size: NA; V gene: TRBV5-1; CDR3 DNA: TGCGCCAGCACCCTGGGACAGGCGAAGAGCTATGGCTACACCTTC; CDR3 protein: CASTLGQAKSYGYTF
D gene: TRBD1; J gene: TRBJ2-7; clone size: NA; V gene: TRBV27; CDR3 DNA: TGTGCCAGCAGTTTATCAACAGGGGATGACGAGCAGTACTTC; CDR3 protein: CASSLSTGDDEQYF
D gene: NA; J gene: TRBJ1-4; clone size: NA; V gene: TRBV19; CDR3 DNA: TGTGCCAGTAGTATTAGAAGATCGATTAATGAAAAACTGTTTTTT; CDR3 protein: CASSIRRSINEKLFF
D gene: NA; J gene: TRBJ1-1; clone size: NA; V gene: TRBV20-1; CDR3 DNA: TGCAGTGCTAGAACTGTAGCTGAAGCTTTCTTT; CDR3 protein: CSARTVAEAFF
D gene: NA; J gene: TRBJ1-6; clone size: NA; V gene: TRBV30; CDR3 DNA: TGTGCCTGGAGAGAGACAGCTCTGAATTCACCCCTCCACTTT; CDR3 protein: CAWRETALNSPLHF
D gene: NA; J gene: TRBJ2-7; clone size: few; V gene: TRBV4-3; CDR3 DNA: TGCGCCAGCAGCCAAGAATTCGGGGGTCCCTACGAGCAGTACTTC; CDR3 protein: CASSQEFGGPYEQYF
D gene: TRBD1; J gene: TRBJ2-3; clone size: NA; V gene: TRBV19; CDR3 DNA: TGTGCCAGTAGTGGGGGACAGGGAAGAGGTACAGATACGCAGTATTTT; CDR3 protein: CASSGGQGRGTDTQYF
D gene: NA; J gene: TRBJ1-1; clone size: NA; V gene: TRBV5-5; CDR3 DNA: TGTGCCAGCAGCTTGCGCGACAGAAACACTGAAGCTTTCTTT; CDR3 protein: CASSLRDRNTEAFF
D gene: TRBD2; J gene: TRBJ2-3; clone size: NA; V gene: TRBV30; CDR3 DNA: TGTGCCTGGAGTTCCCTAGCGGGGGGCACAGATACGCAGTATTTT; CDR3 protein: CAWSSLAGGTDTQYF
D gene: NA; J gene: TRBJ2-7; clone size: NA; V gene: TRBV9; CDR3 DNA: TGTGCCAGCAGCGTAGGGGTAGGGGAACGACAGTACTTC; CDR3 protein: CASSVGVGERQYF
D gene: TRBD1; J gene: TRBJ1-1; clone size: NA; V gene: TRBV27; CDR3 DNA: TGTGCCAGCAGTGCGGGACAGGCGGCTTTCTTT; CDR3 protein: CASSAGQAAFF
D gene: NA; J gene: TRBJ2-6; clone size: NA; V gene: TRBV10-3; CDR3 DNA: TGTGCCATTTCCCCTCGACAGAGCTCTGGGGCCAACGTCCTGACTTTC; CDR3 protein: CAISPRQSSGANVLTF
D gene: NA; J gene: TRBJ2-1; clone size: NA; V gene: TRBV5-6; CDR3 DNA: TGTGCCAGCAGCTCGGGACACGTGTACAATGAGCAGTTCTTC; CDR3 protein: CASSSGHVYNEQFF
D gene: NA; J gene: TRBJ1-5; clone size: NA; V gene: TRBV6-5; CDR3 DNA: TGTGCCAGCAGTCGCGGGGGTGGTAATCAGCCCCAGCATTTT; CDR3 protein: CASSRGGGNQPQHF
D gene: TRBD1; J gene: TRBJ1-2; clone size: NA; V gene: TRBV6-5; CDR3 DNA: TGTGCCAGCAGACAACAGACAGGGGCGGATGGCTACACCTTC; CDR3 protein: CASRQQTGADGYTF
D gene: TRBD1; J gene: TRBJ1-2; clone size: NA; V gene: TRBV2; CDR3 DNA: TGTGCCAGCACTCCGGACAGGGACTATGGCTACACCTTC; CDR3 protein: CASTPDRDYGYTF
D gene: TRBD2; J gene: TRBJ2-5; clone size: once; V gene: TRBV5-1; CDR3 DNA: TGCGCCAGCAGCTCTCATCTCAGCGGGGGGCAAGAGACCCAGTACTTC; CDR3 protein: CASSSHLSGGQETQYF